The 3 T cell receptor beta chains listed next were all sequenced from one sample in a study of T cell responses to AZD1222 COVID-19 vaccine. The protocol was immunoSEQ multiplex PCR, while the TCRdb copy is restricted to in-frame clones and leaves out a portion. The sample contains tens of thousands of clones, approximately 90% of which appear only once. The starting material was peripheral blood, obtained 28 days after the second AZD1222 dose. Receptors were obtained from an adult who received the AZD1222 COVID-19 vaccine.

CDR3: CASSPPPTGGKAFF. The CDR3 coding sequence is TGTGCCAGCAGTCCACCCCCGACAGGGGGTAAAGCTTTCTTT. The chain uses TRBV28 and TRBJ1-1, with 9 bases matching TRBD1. The CDR3 is 14 residues long. Germline V gives CDR1 MDHEN, CDR2 SYDVKM. The trim removed 5 bases at V and 9 bases at J, leaving 10 bases unmatched.

The CDR3 sequence is CASSSPSGADGYTF. CDR3 coding DNA: TGTGCCAGCAGCTCCCCTTCGGGGGCCGATGGCTACACCTTC. J is TRBJ1-2 and V is TRBV5-4; tentatively, D is TRBD1 (6 bases). Deletions cut 3 bases from V and 6 bases from J, with 15 bases between. CDR1 is SGHNT, CDR2 YYREEE, per germline (reference sequence). The CDR3 is made up of 14 amino acids.

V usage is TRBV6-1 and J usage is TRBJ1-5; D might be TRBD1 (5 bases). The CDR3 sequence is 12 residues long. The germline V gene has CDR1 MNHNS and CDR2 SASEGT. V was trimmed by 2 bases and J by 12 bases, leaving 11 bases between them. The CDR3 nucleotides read TGTGCCAGCAGTGAATGGGGGACGAGCCAGCATTTT. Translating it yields CASSEWGTSQHF.